The 15 T cell receptor beta chains below all came from one sample that was sequenced in a study of early T cells in non-severe SARS-CoV-2 infection. In TCRdb, the 5' RACE reads were re-called with MiXCR into one record per CDR3 protein. The sample has 60,000 or so distinct CDR3 sequences; more than 9% are singletons. The specimen was whole blood. Receptors originate from an adult who was a healthcare worker with PCR-confirmed SARS-CoV-2 infection or an uninfected control (not recorded which).

In its sample, this clonotype was seen many times. The rearrangement links TRBV18 to TRBJ2-1; TRBD2 matches at 7 bases. Trimming at V came to 2 bases and at J to 3 bases, leaving 10 bases not matched to a gene. This CDR3 region has 17 residues. Germline V gives CDR1 KGHSH, CDR2 LQKENI. Here the CDR3 reads CASSPTTLAANYNEQFF. CDR3 sequence (DNA): TGTGCCAGCTCACCAACCACCCTAGCGGCCAACTACAATGAGCAGTTCTTC.

This clonotype has a count of ten or more. The V call is TRBV2, the J call TRBJ2-1; 12 bases are shared with TRBD2. The CDR3 sequence is 15 residues long. The germline V gene has CDR1 SNHLY and CDR2 FYNNEI. J lost 4 bases, V lost 6 bases, and 4 bases had no gene match. The CDR3 DNA is TGTGCCAGCAGGCCGACTAGCGGGAGTTACAATGAGCAGTTCTTC. Its translation: CASRPTSGSYNEQFF.

The DNA of the CDR3 is TGTGCCAGCACCCCGGAGGGACTAGCGGGAGCAAGAACCGGGGAGCTGTTTTTT. Its translation: CASTPEGLAGARTGELFF. This chain uses TRBV5-4 with TRBJ2-2; TRBD2 matches at 14 bases. CDR3 length equals 18 residues. Looked up from germline, CDR1 is SGHNT and CDR2 is YYREEE (reference sequence). V gave up 6 bases and J gave up 5 bases; unmatched junction bases: 12.

This clonotype was seen only a few times. The rearrangement joins TRBV11-1 to TRBJ1-5; TRBD1 aligns across 9 bases. CDR1 SGHAT and CDR2 FQDESV come from the germline V gene (reference sequence). V shed 5 bases and J 9 bases; nucleotides not matched to a gene: 14. This CDR3 region has 16 residues. DNA of the CDR3: TGTGCCAGCAGCGGAATGGACAGGGGTCGTTTTATGCCCCAGCATTTT. Translation: CASSGMDRGRFMPQHF.

This clonotype was counted between two and nine times. This chain uses TRBV6-2 or TRBV6-3 with TRBJ1-5; D not resolved. The CDR3 spans 12 residues. Germline CDR1 reads MNHEY; CDR2 reads SVGEGT. V was clipped by 0 bases and J by 10 bases, with 7 bases between them. The CDR3 nucleotides are TGTGCCAGCAGTTACTCGTACGGTCCCCAGCATTTT. It is translated as CASSYSYGPQHF.

This clonotype has at least ten counts. For the CDR3, the DNA is TGTGCCAGCAGACCCGGGACATTGAATGAAAAACTGTTTTTT. It yields the protein CASRPGTLNEKLFF. The rearrangement links TRBV6-1 to TRBJ1-4; D possibly corresponds to TRBD1 (6 bases). Trimming removed 6 bases from V and 5 bases from J, with 13 bases in between. The CDR3 totals 14 residues. Germline loops: CDR1 MNHNS, CDR2 SASEGT.

This clonotype has just a few counts. The rearrangement uses TRBV7-8 and TRBJ1-4; TRBD1 aligns across 10 bases. Germline assignment: CDR1 SGHVS and CDR2 FQNEAQ. CDR3 length: 14 residues. The junction had 7 bases not matched to a gene; V was cut back by 5 bases and J by 10 bases. CDR3 coding DNA: TGTGCCAGCAGCGCTGGGACAGGGGTAGGAAAACTGTTTTTT. It translates to CASSAGTGVGKLFF.

This clonotype was seen repeatedly, ten times or more. V is TRBV6-6 and J is TRBJ2-5; D is uncertain. Germline assignment: CDR1 MNHNY and CDR2 SVGAGI (reference sequence). This CDR3 has 13 amino acids. V lost 3 bases, J lost 0 bases, and 5 bases lay in between. The CDR3 loop is CASSYAYQETQYF. The DNA of the CDR3 is TGTGCCAGCAGTTATGCGTACCAAGAGACCCAGTACTTC.

This clonotype was picked up a small number of times. J is TRBJ2-1 and V is TRBV29-1; D is ambiguous. Trimming cost V 3 bases and J 0 bases, with 3 bases left between them. Per the germline V gene, CDR1 is SQVTM and CDR2 is ANQGSEA. This CDR3 region has 12 residues. The CDR3 loop is CSVDDSYNEQFF. The CDR3 DNA follows: TGCAGCGTTGATGACTCCTACAATGAGCAGTTCTTC.

This clonotype came up many times. The V gene is TRBV11-2, the J gene TRBJ1-3, with D hard to call. V was cut by 6 bases and J by 6 bases, with 18 bases left in between. CDR1 and CDR2 (germline): SGHAT, FQNNGV. The CDR3 covers 15 residues. CDR3 nucleotide sequence: TGTGCCAGCAGAGATCTCTCCGGGAGACTAAACACCATATATTTT. Translation gives CASRDLSGRLNTIYF.

In this sample, this clonotype turned up many times. CDR3 protein: CASSLLNRRLAGGGETQYF. The DNA for the CDR3 is TGTGCCAGCAGCTTATTGAATCGGCGTCTAGCGGGGGGCGGTGAGACCCAGTACTTC. The chain uses TRBV11-2 and TRBJ2-5; TRBD2 agrees at 11 bases. The CDR3 is 19 residues long. CDR1 and CDR2 (germline): SGHAT, FQNNGV. With 2 bases clipped from V and 5 bases from J, the junction kept 16 bases outside the gene matches. The full variable domain, with the rest looked up from reference TRBV11-2 and TRBJ2-5, is EAGVAQSPRYKIIEKRQSVAFWCNPISGHATLYWYQQILGQGPKLLIQFQNNGVVDDSQLPKDRFSAERLKGVDSTLKIQPAKLEDSAVYLCASSLLNRRLAGGGETQYFGPGTRLLVL.

Ten or more counts support this clonotype. The V gene is TRBV4-2, the J gene TRBJ1-5, with 7 bases identical to TRBD1. With 6 bases clipped from V and 5 bases from J, the junction kept 4 bases outside the gene matches. CDR3 size: 13 residues. CDR1 and CDR2 (germline): LGHNA, YNFKEQ. Here the CDR3 reads CASSRQGDQPQHF. The CDR3 DNA is TGTGCCAGCAGTCGACAGGGTGATCAGCCCCAGCATTTT.

Only a few counts were recorded for this clonotype. This chain connects TRBV30 to TRBJ1-5; a weak D match, TRBD1 (5 bases). V lost 4 bases, J lost 0 bases, and 13 bases lay in between. Germline values: CDR1 GTSNPN, CDR2 SVGIG (reference sequence). CDR3 length equals 15 residues. The chain's CDR3 is CAWKISGNSNQPQHF. The CDR3 nucleotides read TGTGCCTGGAAAATTTCAGGGAATAGCAATCAGCCCCAGCATTTT. Filled out from reference TRBV30 and TRBJ1-5, the complete variable domain reads SQTIHQWPATLVQPVGSPLSLECTVEGTSNPNLYWYRQAAGRGLQLLFYSVGIGQISSEVPQNLSASRPQDRQFILSSKKLLLSDSGFYLCAWKISGNSNQPQHFGDGTRLSIL.

The chain recombines TRBV14 with TRBJ2-3; D is possibly TRBD2 (5 bases). Deletions cut 4 bases from V and 8 bases from J, with 13 bases between. Germline CDR1 is SGHDN and CDR2 is FVKESK. CDR3 length equals 13 residues. CDR3: CASSLDWAGTQYF. The CDR3 region has the DNA TGTGCCAGCAGCCTGGACTGGGCCGGTACGCAGTATTTT.

This clonotype has ten or more counts. One end of the junction fails to match germline, which may point to a read error. The chain couples TRBV19 to TRBJ1-4; TRBD1 matches 7 bases. Germline V lookup: CDR1 LNHDA, CDR2 SQIVND (reference sequence). The CDR3 contains 14 residues. For the CDR3, the DNA is TGTGCCAGTAGCCTACAGGGGCCTAACGAAAAACTGTTTTTT. Its translation: CASSLQGPNEKLFF. Variable domain in full (rest from reference TRBV19 and TRBJ1-4): DGGITQSPKYLFRKEGQNVTLSCEQNLNHDAMYWYRQDPGQGLRLIYYSQIVNDFQKGDIAEGYSVSREKKESFPLTVTSAQKNPTAFYLCASSLQGPNEKLFFGSGTQLSVL.